The 14 T cell receptor beta chains in this list originate from one sample, sequenced in a study of monozygotic twins with inflammatory bowel disease (dated by TCRdb to between 2018 and 2021). Library generation was performed with 5' RACE. This sample was sequenced with an Illumina HiSeq 2500. The reads went through TCRdb reprocessing, and each CDR3 protein sequence gets one entry with no DNA. The sample's own table lists about 450,000 distinct CDR3 sequences. The biggest ten clones account for 2% to 2.5% of the sample. Specimen: blood. Receptor source: a human donor with ulcerative colitis or Crohn's disease, or a healthy co-twin of an affected twin (not recorded which).

The chain couples TRBV7-3 to TRBJ1-1; TCRdb's assignment of TRBD1 cannot be checked, as there is no DNA. Per germline, CDR1 SGHTA and CDR2 FQGTGA. CDR3 length equals 13 residues. The CDR3 is CASSLSGRAEAFF.

The chain links TRBV30 to TRBJ2-7; the D gene TCRdb calls, TRBD2, cannot be checked with no DNA. The CDR3 loop spans 14 amino acids. The V gene's germline CDR1 is GTSNPN and CDR2 SVGIG (reference sequence). The CDR3 loop is CALNSGRNTYEQYF.

The chain is built from TRBV24-1 and TRBJ1-4; TCRdb's D call, TRBD1, is unchecked because there is no DNA. The CDR3 runs 14 residues. Germline V gives CDR1 KGHDR, CDR2 SFDVKD. The CDR3 reads CATSSGGANEKLFF.

The J gene is TRBJ1-2, the V gene TRBV3-1. CDR3 length equals 14 residues. The germline gives CDR1 LGHDT, CDR2 YNNKEL (reference sequence). CDR3 loop: CASSQGGPPYGYTF. Variable domain in full (rest from reference TRBV3-1 and TRBJ1-2): DTAVSQTPKYLVTQMGNDKSIKCEQNLGHDTMYWYKQDSKKFLKIMFSYNNKELIINETVPNRFSPKSPDKAHLNLHINSLELGDSAVYFCASSQGGPPYGYTFGSGTRLTVV.

The chain carries TRBV20-1 and TRBJ2-1; TCRdb gives TRBD1 as the D gene, but with no DNA this cannot be confirmed. The CDR3 runs to 14 residues. Germline lookup yields CDR1 DFQATT and CDR2 SNEGSKA (reference sequence). The chain's CDR3 is CSANSPTGVDEQLF.

V usage is TRBV24-1 and J usage is TRBJ2-2. The CDR3 length is 13 residues. CDR1 and CDR2 (germline): KGHDR, SFDVKD. The CDR3 loop is CATRDSNTGELFF.

The rearrangement joins TRBV5-1 to TRBJ2-1; the D call of TRBD2 rests on TCRdb alone, since no DNA is present to check it. The V gene's germline CDR1 is SGHRS and CDR2 YFSETQ. This CDR3 contains 14 residues. The CDR3 loop is CASQTSGSKNEQFF.

The V gene is TRBV5-6, the J gene TRBJ2-1; with no DNA, the TCRdb D assignment of TRBD2 cannot be verified. This CDR3 spans 14 amino acids. CDR1 and CDR2 (germline): SGHDT, YYEEEE. CDR3: CASSASLAYNEQFF.

The rearrangement links TRBV5-4 to TRBJ2-5; without DNA, the TCRdb call of TRBD2 cannot be checked. CDR3 length equals 15 residues. Germline V CDR1 and CDR2: SGHNT, YYREEE (reference sequence). The CDR3 reads CASSSAGGPEETQYF. Complete variable domain (other parts from reference TRBV5-4 and TRBJ2-5): ETGVTQSPTHLIKTRGQQVTLRCSSQSGHNTVSWYQQALGQGPQFIFQYYREEENGRGNFPPRFSGLQFPNYSSELNVNALELDDSALYLCASSSAGGPEETQYFGPGTRLLVL.

The chain uses TRBV19 and TRBJ2-7; TCRdb reports TRBD2, a call that lacks DNA to check it against. CDR1 and CDR2 from the germline V gene are LNHDA and SQIVND (reference sequence). This CDR3 is built from 16 residues. The CDR3 protein is CASSIFGGGETYEQYF.

The CDR3 region is CAWSSQGKRGYTF. The chain combines TRBV30 with TRBJ1-2; the TCRdb call, TRBD1, lacks DNA for checking. Germline V gene sequence: CDR1 GTSNPN, CDR2 SVGIG (reference sequence). This CDR3 has 13 amino acids.

V is TRBV2 and J is TRBJ1-1; TCRdb calls TRBD1, which cannot be checked without DNA. CDR1 and CDR2 from the germline V gene are SNHLY and FYNNEI. This CDR3 region has 13 residues. The CDR3 here is CASRATGAGEAFF. Together with reference TRBV2 and TRBJ1-1, the CDR3 gives the full variable domain: EPEVTQTPSHQVTQMGQEVILRCVPISNHLYFYWYRQILGQKVEFLVSFYNNEISEKSEIFDDQFSVERPDGSNFTLKIRSTKLEDSAMYFCASRATGAGEAFFGQGTRLTVV.

V and J are TRBV28 and TRBJ1-5; the TCRdb D gene call, TRBD1, has no DNA to confirm it. The CDR3 runs to 15 residues. Per the germline V gene, CDR1 is MDHEN and CDR2 is SYDVKM. The CDR3 is CASSLGGRQDQPQHF. The variable domain in full, completed from reference TRBV28 and TRBJ1-5, reads DVKVTQSSRYLVKRTGEKVFLECVQDMDHENMFWYRQDPGLGLRLIYFSYDVKMKEKGDIPEGYSVSREKKERFSLILESASTNQTSMYLCASSLGGRQDQPQHFGDGTRLSIL.

The chain couples TRBV20-1 to TRBJ2-1; TCRdb proposes TRBD2, but this gene call is untestable without DNA. This CDR3 has 14 amino acids. Per germline, CDR1 DFQATT and CDR2 SNEGSKA (reference sequence). The CDR3 region is CSATSGRARNEQFF.